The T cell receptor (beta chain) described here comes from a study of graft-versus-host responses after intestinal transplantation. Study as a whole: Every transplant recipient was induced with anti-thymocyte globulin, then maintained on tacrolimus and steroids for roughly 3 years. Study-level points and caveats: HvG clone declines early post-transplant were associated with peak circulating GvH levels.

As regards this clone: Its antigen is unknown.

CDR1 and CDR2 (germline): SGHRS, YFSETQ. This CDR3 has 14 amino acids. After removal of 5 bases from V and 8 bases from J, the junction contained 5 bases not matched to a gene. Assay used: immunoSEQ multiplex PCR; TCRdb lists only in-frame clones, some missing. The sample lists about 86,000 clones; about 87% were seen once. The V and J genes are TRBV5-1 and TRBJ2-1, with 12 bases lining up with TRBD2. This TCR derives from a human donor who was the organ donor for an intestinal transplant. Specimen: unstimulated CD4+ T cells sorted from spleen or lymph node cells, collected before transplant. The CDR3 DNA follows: TGCGCCAGCAGGAGACTAGCGGGAGTCGATGAGCAGTTCTTC. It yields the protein CASRRLAGVDEQFF.